This T cell receptor beta chain was recovered during a study of T cell clonality in common variable immunodeficiency. The study's findings and limits: Shared TCRbeta clones were fewer between CVID subjects than controls.

Sequencing was performed with immunoSEQ multiplex PCR; in TCRdb, only in-frame clones are kept and a portion is missing. The repertoire consists of tens of thousands of clones, none detected only once. The sample holds many counts of this clone. The antigen remains undetermined. Read data end 3 residues before the CDR3 end; the end is taken from the germline J gene. The CDR3 runs 12 residues. Germline V gene data show CDR1 as GTSNPN and CDR2 as SVGIG (reference sequence). The germline V and J ends were trimmed by 3 bases and 7 bases, with 9 bases remaining between them. The rearrangement links TRBV30 to TRBJ1-4, with D possibly being TRBD1 (5 bases). The source material was peripheral blood mononuclear cells. This receptor was taken from a person aged 18 to 75 in good health. The DNA read from the CDR3 is TGTGCCTGGAGCCAGGGAGGTGAAAAA. It specifies CAWSQGGEK. The entire CDR3 reads CAWSQGGEKLFF.